The 24 T cell receptor beta chains below all came from one sample that was sequenced in a study of blood T cell repertoires in COVID-19 (dated by TCRdb to 2020 to 2021). Libraries were built with the immunoSEQ multiplex PCR assay. Held by TCRdb, this immuneACCESS table contains in-frame sequences only and omits some clones. Under half of the omission traces to an unresolved V gene where checked; the cause of the rest is unknown. This sample comprises over 200,000 clones, about nine tenths of them detected only once. The ten largest make up over 9% of the sample. The sample was PBMCs or T cells enriched from blood (not recorded which). The receptors stem from a man between 18 and 29 years old with acute COVID-19.

This sequence joins TRBV28 and TRBJ2-7; no clear D gene. Germline V gene lookup returns CDR1 MDHEN and CDR2 SYDVKM. CDR3 length: 13 amino acids. The ends were cut back, 6 bases at V and 0 bases at J, with 9 bases in the middle. Written as DNA, the CDR3 is TGTGCCAGCAGACGGAGCAGCTCCTACGAGCAGTACTTC. Translating gives CASRRSSSYEQYF.

The chain employs TRBV19 and TRBJ1-2; the match to TRBD1 covers 7 bases. CDR3 length: 15 residues. V trimming: 3 bases; J trimming: 8 bases; junction bases outside the gene matches: 12. CDR1 LNHDA and CDR2 SQIVND come from the germline V gene (reference sequence). The CDR3 is CASSIGRGQAGGYTF. The CDR3 DNA sequence: TGTGCCAGTAGTATCGGAAGAGGACAGGCAGGAGGCTACACCTTC.

The chain joins TRBV27 to TRBJ2-7; TRBD2 agrees at 11 bases. CDR1 and CDR2 from the germline V gene are MNHEY and SMNVEV (reference sequence). J was trimmed by 0 bases and V by 6 bases; bases with no gene match: 7. This CDR3 is built from 16 residues. CDR3 DNA: TGTGCCAGCAGACCGGGACTAGCGGTAACCTCCTACGAGCAGTACTTC. Protein product: CASRPGLAVTSYEQYF.

The rearrangement uses TRBV6-5 and TRBJ2-1, with D tentatively TRBD2 (5 bases). Germline values: CDR1 MNHEY, CDR2 SVGAGI. The CDR3 covers 13 residues. DNA for the CDR3: TGTGGGGCCCAGAGGGTCGAGGCTAATGAGCAGTTCTTC. It translates to CGAQRVEANEQFF.

The chain couples TRBV28 to TRBJ2-1, with D perhaps TRBD2 (6 bases). V dropped 6 bases and J dropped 6 bases, with 21 bases sitting between them. Germline V gene lookup returns CDR1 MDHEN and CDR2 SYDVKM. This CDR3 has 16 amino acids. CDR3 in amino acids: CASSPATSLPSNEQFF. The CDR3 nucleotides read TGTGCCAGCAGCCCGGCGACTAGTCTGCCCTCCAATGAGCAGTTCTTC.

This chain connects TRBV7-9 to TRBJ2-7, with D perhaps TRBD2 (6 bases). The CDR3 totals 13 residues. V was shortened by 5 bases and J by 4 bases, with 12 bases between the two germline ends. Germline V gene sequence: CDR1 SEHNR, CDR2 FQNEAQ (reference sequence). The CDR3 protein is CASSAGLIYEQYF. In DNA form, the CDR3 reads TGTGCCAGCAGCGCGGGACTGATATACGAGCAGTACTTC.

This clone is a singleton in its sample. The chain is built from TRBV2 and TRBJ1-1; no reliable D call. The CDR3 runs to 15 residues. Per germline, CDR1 SNHLY and CDR2 FYNNEI. Deletions cut 4 bases from V and 1 base from J, with 13 bases between. The CDR3 loop reads CASSVFPVKNTEAFF. The CDR3 DNA follows: TGTGCCAGCAGTGTATTTCCCGTAAAGAACACTGAAGCTTTCTTT. Using reference TRBV2 and TRBJ1-1 for the parts outside the CDR3, the full variable domain is EPEVTQTPSHQVTQMGQEVILRCVPISNHLYFYWYRQILGQKVEFLVSFYNNEISEKSEIFDDQFSVERPDGSNFTLKIRSTKLEDSAMYFCASSVFPVKNTEAFFGQGTRLTVV.

The chain couples TRBV19 to TRBJ1-5, with D perhaps TRBD1 (6 bases). The CDR3 covers 14 residues. CDR1 is LNHDA, CDR2 SQIVND, per germline (reference sequence). Trimming took 10 bases from V and 0 from J, leaving 13 bases between them. CDR3 loop: CATSWDISNQPQHF. CDR3 DNA sequence: TGTGCCACCTCCTGGGACATTAGCAATCAGCCCCAGCATTTT.

The chain combines TRBV7-8 with TRBJ2-2; the match to TRBD2 covers 8 bases. CDR1 is SGHVS and CDR2 is FQNEAQ in the germline V gene. This CDR3 contains 15 residues. V lost 5 bases to trimming and J lost 1 base; unmatched junction nucleotides: 3. This CDR3 is CASSPSGRNTGELFF. The CDR3 bases are TGTGCCAGCAGCCCGAGCGGGAGGAACACCGGGGAGCTGTTTTTT.

V gene TRBV5-4 combines with J gene TRBJ1-2; 8 nucleotides agree with TRBD1. The germline gives CDR1 SGHNT, CDR2 YYREEE (reference sequence). Unmatched junction bases numbered 5, after V lost 2 bases and J lost 2 bases. The CDR3 is 15 residues long. Written as DNA, the CDR3 is TGTGCCAGCAGCTTAGGGACAGGCGCCAACTATGGCTACACCTTC. As protein: CASSLGTGANYGYTF.

The chain joins TRBV13 to TRBJ1-1; perhaps TRBD1 as D (5 bases). Germline V gene sequence: CDR1 PRHDT, CDR2 FYEKMQ (reference sequence). The length of the CDR3 is 13 residues. V was shortened by 5 bases and J by 2 bases, with 9 bases between the two germline ends. The CDR3 DNA reads as TGTGCCAGCAGCCCGGGGGGTAACACTGAAGCTTTCTTT. This translates into CASSPGGNTEAFF. Supplemented by reference TRBV13 and TRBJ1-1, the full variable domain reads AAGVIQSPRHLIKEKRETATLKCYPIPRHDTVYWYQQGPGQDPQFLISFYEKMQSDKGSIPDRFSAQQFSDYHSELNMSSLELGDSALYFCASSPGGNTEAFFGQGTRLTVV.

V usage is TRBV28 and J usage is TRBJ2-1; 12 bases line up with TRBD2. Germline CDR1 is MDHEN and CDR2 is SYDVKM. The CDR3 runs to 16 residues. Unmatched junction bases numbered 11, after V lost 6 bases and J lost 8 bases. In DNA form, the CDR3 reads TGTGCCAGCAGCTACCTACCGGGACTAGCGGGTTATGAGCAGTTCTTC. Its protein is CASSYLPGLAGYEQFF.

V is TRBV15 and J is TRBJ1-2, with TRBD1 matching 8 bases. Germline trimming cut 2 bases from V and 4 bases from J; bases unmatched to any gene: 6. The CDR3 length is 15 residues. Germline loops: CDR1 LNHNV, CDR2 YYDKDF (reference sequence). The CDR3 region is CATSRRGQETYGYTF. In DNA, the CDR3 is TGTGCCACCAGCAGAAGGGGACAGGAGACCTATGGCTACACCTTC.

The chain uses TRBV7-2 and TRBJ2-3; perhaps TRBD2 as D (5 bases). V lost 5 bases and J 8 bases, leaving 8 bases between the germline ends. Germline V lookup: CDR1 SGHTA, CDR2 FQGNSA. This CDR3 is 11 amino acids long. For the CDR3, the DNA is TGTGCCAGCAGCCCTAGCACTACGCAGTATTTT. It is translated as CASSPSTTQYF.

The rearrangement uses TRBV5-1 and TRBJ2-1; TRBD1 matches 9 bases. This CDR3 has 15 residues. Unmatched junction bases numbered 10, after V lost 3 bases and J lost 9 bases. Germline V gene sequence: CDR1 SGHRS, CDR2 YFSETQ. Written as DNA, the CDR3 is TGCGCCAGCAGCTCCACAACAGGGGGCACGGGTGAGCAGTTCTTC. Its protein product is CASSSTTGGTGEQFF.

The chain uses TRBV5-6 and TRBJ1-5, with TRBD1 identical over 8 bases. This CDR3 comprises 14 residues. The V and J ends lost 4 bases and 8 bases, in that order; junction bases with no gene match: 8. Germline V gene lookup returns CDR1 SGHDT and CDR2 YYEEEE. CDR3 bases: TGTGCCAGCAGCCCCTCAGGGGGCAGAGAGCCCCAGCATTTT. This encodes CASSPSGGREPQHF. Full variable domain (rest looked up from reference TRBV5-6 and TRBJ1-5): DAGVTQSPTHLIKTRGQQVTLRCSPKSGHDTVSWYQQALGQGPQFIFQYYEEEERQRGNFPDRFSGHQFPNYSSELNVNALLLGDSALYLCASSPSGGREPQHFGDGTRLSIL.

This clone was found once. This chain uses TRBV30 with TRBJ2-7; 7 positions agree with TRBD2. V was pared by 3 bases and J by 4 bases, with 6 bases of the junction left unmatched. Germline V lookup: CDR1 GTSNPN, CDR2 SVGIG (reference sequence). The CDR3 loop spans 13 amino acids. CDR3 amino acids: CAWRQSGGYEQYF. In DNA form, the CDR3 reads TGTGCCTGGAGGCAGTCCGGGGGGTACGAGCAGTACTTC. Complete variable domain (other parts from reference TRBV30 and TRBJ2-7): SQTIHQWPATLVQPVGSPLSLECTVEGTSNPNLYWYRQAAGRGLQLLFYSVGIGQISSEVPQNLSASRPQDRQFILSSKKLLLSDSGFYLCAWRQSGGYEQYFGPGTRLTVT.

The chain joins TRBV28 to TRBJ2-7, with D perhaps TRBD2 (5 bases). CDR3 length equals 13 residues. V was cut by 6 bases and J by 3 bases, with 12 bases left in between. Per the germline V gene, CDR1 is MDHEN and CDR2 is SYDVKM. The CDR3 coding sequence is TGTGCCAGCAGCGACTACTCTAACTACGAGCAGTACTTC. Translating it yields CASSDYSNYEQYF.

This clone was detected only once. The chain joins TRBV14 to TRBJ2-7; D possibly corresponds to TRBD1 (6 bases). Trimming stripped 2 bases from V and 4 bases from J, with 18 bases between. Per the germline V gene, CDR1 is SGHDN and CDR2 is FVKESK. The CDR3 runs 16 residues. CDR3 in DNA: TGTGCCAGCAGCCAAAGGGCAGGCCAGGGGAATTACGAGCAGTACTTC. It encodes CASSQRAGQGNYEQYF.

V usage is TRBV6-5 and J usage is TRBJ2-1; TRBD1 agrees at 9 bases. CDR3 length equals 14 residues. Germline lookup yields CDR1 MNHEY and CDR2 SVGAGI. V shed 5 bases and J 9 bases; nucleotides not matched to a gene: 8. As DNA, the CDR3 is TGTGCCAGCAGTAAGAGACAGGGGGGGGCTGAGCAGTTCTTC. Its translation: CASSKRQGGAEQFF.

The chain recombines TRBV7-2 with TRBJ1-3, with 10 bases identical to TRBD1. V shed 6 bases, J shed 4 bases, and the junction held 9 bases outside the gene matches. CDR3 length: 16 amino acids. The germline gives CDR1 SGHTA, CDR2 FQGNSA. For the CDR3, the DNA is TGTGCCAGCAGGCGGACAGGGGGTAATACGGGAAACACCATATATTTT. As protein: CASRRTGGNTGNTIYF.

The V gene is TRBV7-9, the J gene TRBJ1-4, with 8 bases lining up with TRBD1. The CDR3 length is 15 residues. Germline CDR1 SEHNR, CDR2 FQNEAQ (reference sequence). After removal of 6 bases from V and 8 bases from J, the junction contained 11 bases not matched to a gene. CDR3 DNA: TGTGCCAGCAGTCGAGGGGGGACAGGAGGGGAAAAACTGTTTTTT. It translates to CASSRGGTGGEKLFF. Using reference TRBV7-9 and TRBJ1-4 for the parts outside the CDR3, the full variable domain is DTGVSQNPRHKITKRGQNVTFRCDPISEHNRLYWYRQTLGQGPEFLTYFQNEAQLEKSRLLSDRFSAERPKGSFSTLEIQRTEQGDSAMYLCASSRGGTGGEKLFFGSGTQLSVL.

The rearrangement links TRBV28 to TRBJ1-5; tentatively, D is TRBD1 (6 bases). V lost 5 bases, J lost 5 bases, and 25 bases lay in between. Germline-derived CDR1 and CDR2 are MDHEN and SYDVKM. The CDR3 runs 18 residues. Here the CDR3 reads CASSPKAPGQLFHQPQHF. The CDR3 bases are TGTGCCAGCAGTCCCAAAGCTCCAGGACAGCTTTTCCATCAGCCCCAGCATTTT.

This clone was observed once. This rearrangement joins TRBV6-5 to TRBJ1-6; D call uncertain. CDR1 MNHEY and CDR2 SVGAGI come from the germline V gene. V was pared by 8 bases and J by 7 bases, with 12 bases between. The length of the CDR3 is 13 residues. CDR3 sequence reads: CASDETENSPLHF. CDR3 bases: TGTGCCAGCGATGAGACTGAGAATTCACCCCTCCACTTT.